A single sample is the source of the 6 T cell receptor beta chains below, sequenced in a study of T cell responses to AZD1222 COVID-19 vaccine. Method: immunoSEQ multiplex PCR; TCRdb's copy keeps in-frame clones and lacks some. The sample shows about 67,000 clones, 84% of them seen only once. Here the sequenced sample was peripheral blood, taken on day 0 of AZD1222 vaccination. Receptor source: an adult in good health.

The V gene is TRBV30, the J gene TRBJ1-2; 9 nucleotides line up with TRBD1. This CDR3 has 13 residues. Germline CDR1 GTSNPN, CDR2 SVGIG (reference sequence). The J segment lost 8 bases and the V segment lost 0 bases, leaving 4 bases of the junction unmatched. The CDR3 sequence is CAWSVGTGRGYTF. In DNA form, the CDR3 reads TGTGCCTGGAGTGTTGGGACAGGGCGAGGCTACACCTTC.

The count of this clone is one. The chain couples TRBV28 to TRBJ1-1; a possible D gene is TRBD1 (5 bases). V lost 5 bases to trimming and J lost 0 bases, with 13 bases between them. Germline V gene lookup returns CDR1 MDHEN and CDR2 SYDVKM. This CDR3 region has 15 residues. Here the CDR3 DNA reads TGTGCCAGCAGTGCGCCCAGGGTCATGAACACTGAAGCTTTCTTT. Translated: CASSAPRVMNTEAFF.

The chain combines TRBV7-2 with TRBJ1-2; D is possibly TRBD1 (6 bases). The V and J ends lost 0 bases and 0 bases respectively, with 17 bases between them. The CDR3 sequence is 18 residues long. Germline V gene sequence: CDR1 SGHTA, CDR2 FQGNSA. The CDR3 region is CASSLALRGGGANYGYTF. The CDR3 DNA is TGTGCCAGCAGCTTAGCGCTAAGGGGAGGGGGAGCTAACTATGGCTACACCTTC.

There are a few counts of this clone. This rearrangement joins TRBV2 to TRBJ2-2, with D perhaps TRBD1 (6 bases). The CDR3 has 14 residues. Germline loops: CDR1 SNHLY, CDR2 FYNNEI. V lost 6 bases to trimming and J lost 7 bases, with 15 bases between them. CDR3: CASSHGNRVGELFF. CDR3 nucleotides: TGTGCCAGCAGCCATGGGAACAGGGTCGGGGAGCTGTTTTTT.

For this clone: Its ends do not fully match the called genes, so a read error is possible. The chain combines TRBV6-2 or TRBV6-3 with TRBJ1-4, with D unresolved. This CDR3 is built from 17 residues. Germline V gene lookup returns CDR1 MNHEY and CDR2 SVGEGT. In DNA form, the CDR3 reads TGTGCCAGCAGTTACGTCCCAAACTCAACAACTAATGAAAAACGGATTTTT. Translated, it gives CASSYVPNSTTNEKRIF.

The CDR3 sequence: CASSSQISYGYTF. The CDR3 coding sequence is TGTGCCAGCAGCTCCCAGATCTCCTATGGCTACACCTTC. The gene calls are TRBV7-2 and TRBJ1-2; D is unresolved. This CDR3 has 13 amino acids. V lost 4 bases and J 4 bases, leaving 10 bases between the germline ends. Germline loops: CDR1 SGHTA, CDR2 FQGNSA.